One and the same sample provided the 8 T cell receptor beta chains below, sequenced in a study of blood T cell repertoires in COVID-19. Sequenced by immunoSEQ multiplex PCR; TCRdb stores in-frame clones only, minus some. The sample lists about 320,000 clones; 90% were seen once. The sequenced material came from PBMCs or T cells enriched from blood (not recorded which). The receptors originated from a woman aged 30 to 39 who had been exposed to COVID-19.

The V call is TRBV14, the J call TRBJ1-1; tentative D call: TRBD1 (5 bases). Trimming removed 3 bases at V and 14 bases at J, with 10 bases between. CDR1 and CDR2 (germline): SGHDN, FVKESK. CDR3 length: 10 amino acids. The CDR3 sequence: CASSQGPGFF. In DNA form, the CDR3 reads TGTGCCAGCAGCCAGGGCCCAGGGTTCTTT.

The chain has TRBV18 and TRBJ2-3; 11 nucleotides agree with TRBD1. CDR1 KGHSH and CDR2 LQKENI come from the germline V gene. V was pared by 6 bases and J by 4 bases, with 6 bases of the junction left unmatched. This CDR3 is 15 amino acids long. In DNA form, the CDR3 reads TGTGCCAGCTCTTTCGGACAGGGGGCGTCAGATACGCAGTATTTT. It codes for CASSFGQGASDTQYF.

V and J are TRBV5-1 and TRBJ2-7, with 12 bases matching TRBD2. The CDR3 runs to 17 residues. The junction had 9 bases not matched to a gene; V was cut back by 1 base and J by 4 bases. The germline V gene has CDR1 SGHRS and CDR2 YFSETQ. CDR3 bases: TGCGCCAGCAGCTTGCGCCCGACTAGCGGGGGTGGGTACGAGCAGTACTTC. Residues: CASSLRPTSGGGYEQYF.

The chain is built from TRBV10-3 and TRBJ2-7; 8 nucleotides align to TRBD2. V was clipped by 0 bases and J by 6 bases; unmatched bases: 7. The CDR3 totals 15 residues. Germline V gene data show CDR1 as ENHRY and CDR2 as SYGVKD. The CDR3, as DNA: TGTGCCATCAGTGAGTCGGGACTAGTCTTAGGCGAGCAGTACTTC. Encoded protein: CAISESGLVLGEQYF.

This clone has more than one count but fewer than ten. The rearrangement joins TRBV12-3 or TRBV12-4 to TRBJ1-1; a weak D match, TRBD1 (5 bases). The V gene lost 3 bases and the J gene lost 1 base, with 6 bases spanning the gap. The CDR3 consists of 13 residues. As DNA, the CDR3 is TGTGCCAGCAGTTTTGACAGGAACACTGAAGCTTTCTTT. Its translation is CASSFDRNTEAFF.

J is TRBJ1-2 and V is TRBV29-1; the match to TRBD1 covers 8 bases. Trimming removed 6 bases from V and 3 bases from J; junction bases left unmatched: 6. Germline CDR1 and CDR2: SQVTM and ANQGSEA. This CDR3 is 13 amino acids long. CDR3 residues: CSVRDRTHYGYTF. The CDR3 nucleotides are TGCAGCGTAAGGGACAGGACCCACTATGGCTACACCTTC.

This chain joins TRBV4-3 and TRBJ1-1; a possible D gene is TRBD1 (5 bases). The CDR3 totals 15 residues. Trimming took 0 bases from V and 4 from J, leaving 12 bases between them. CDR1 is LGHNA, CDR2 YSLEER, per germline. The CDR3 sequence is CASSQDRTLFTEAFF. The CDR3 nucleotides read TGCGCCAGCAGCCAAGATCGGACACTTTTCACTGAAGCTTTCTTT.

The rearrangement links TRBV19 to TRBJ1-5; 9 bases are a match to TRBD1. The CDR3 covers 16 residues. Losses at the gene ends were 4 bases for V and 5 bases for J; bases not matched to a gene: 9. Germline V CDR1 and CDR2: LNHDA, SQIVND (reference sequence). CDR3 sequence: CASSTTGGSGYQPQHF. In nucleotides, the CDR3 is TGTGCCAGTAGTACGACAGGGGGAAGTGGGTATCAGCCCCAGCATTTT. Together with reference TRBV19 and TRBJ1-5, the CDR3 gives the full variable domain: DGGITQSPKYLFRKEGQNVTLSCEQNLNHDAMYWYRQDPGQGLRLIYYSQIVNDFQKGDIAEGYSVSREKKESFPLTVTSAQKNPTAFYLCASSTTGGSGYQPQHFGDGTRLSIL.